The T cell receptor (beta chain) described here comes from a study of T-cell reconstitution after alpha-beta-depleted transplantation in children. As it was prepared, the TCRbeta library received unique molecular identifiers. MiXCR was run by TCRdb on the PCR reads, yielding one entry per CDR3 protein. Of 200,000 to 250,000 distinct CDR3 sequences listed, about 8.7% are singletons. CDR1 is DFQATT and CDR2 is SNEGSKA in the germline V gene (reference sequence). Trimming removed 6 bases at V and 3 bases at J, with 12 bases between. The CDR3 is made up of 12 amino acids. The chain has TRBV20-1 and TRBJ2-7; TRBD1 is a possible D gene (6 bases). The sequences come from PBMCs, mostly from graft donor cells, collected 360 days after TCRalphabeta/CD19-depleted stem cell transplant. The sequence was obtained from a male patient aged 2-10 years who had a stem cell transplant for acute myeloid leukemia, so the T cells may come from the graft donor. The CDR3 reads CSALRTDYEQYF. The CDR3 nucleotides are TGCAGTGCGCTACGGACAGACTACGAGCAGTACTTC.